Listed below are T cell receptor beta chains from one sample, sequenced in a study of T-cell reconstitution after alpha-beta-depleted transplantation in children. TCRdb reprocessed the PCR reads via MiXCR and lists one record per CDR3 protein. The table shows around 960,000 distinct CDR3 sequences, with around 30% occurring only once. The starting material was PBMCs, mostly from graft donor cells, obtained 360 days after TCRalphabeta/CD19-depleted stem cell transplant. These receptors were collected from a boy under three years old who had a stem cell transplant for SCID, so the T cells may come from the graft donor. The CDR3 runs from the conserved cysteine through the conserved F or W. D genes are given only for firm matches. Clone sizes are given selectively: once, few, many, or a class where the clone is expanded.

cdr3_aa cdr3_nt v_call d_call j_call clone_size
CSAPQRDLGADTQYF TGCAGTGCTCCGCAGAGAGATCTAGGCGCAGATACGCAGTATTTT TRBV20-1 - TRBJ2-3 few
CAISESPVGRRNIQYF TGTGCCATCAGTGAGTCCCCGGTTGGCAGGCGGAACATTCAGTACTTC TRBV10-3 - TRBJ2-4 -
CASSPQGNFNQPQHF TGTGCCAGCAGTCCACAGGGGAACTTCAATCAGCCCCAGCATTTT TRBV27 TRBD1 TRBJ1-5 -
CASREGQGSRYEQYF TGTGCCAGCAGAGAGGGACAGGGATCAAGGTACGAGCAGTACTTC TRBV28 TRBD1 TRBJ2-7 -
CASGLVRWDWLSEQYF TGTGCTAGTGGTTTGGTACGATGGGATTGGCTCTCCGAGCAGTACTTC TRBV12-5 - TRBJ2-7 few
CASSESLAKNIQYF TGTGCCAGCAGTGAAAGTCTAGCCAAAAACATTCAGTACTTC TRBV2 - TRBJ2-4 -
CASTYRGGNTIYF TGTGCCAGCACTTACAGGGGGGGAAACACCATATATTTT TRBV2 TRBD1 TRBJ1-3 -
CASSSTLNYSGGAGYEQYF TGTGCCAGCAGTTCGACCCTGAATTATAGCGGGGGGGCCGGATACGAGCAGTACTTC TRBV5-6 TRBD2 TRBJ2-7 -
CASTWDGLRNIQYF TGTGCCAGCACCTGGGACGGGTTAAGAAACATTCAGTACTTC TRBV12-3/TRBV12-4 - TRBJ2-4 -
CASSSFGSRVDTQYF TGTGCCAGCAGCTCATTTGGGTCTAGAGTGGATACGCAGTATTTT TRBV5-6 - TRBJ2-3 -
CSVHQTGGPYNEQFF TGCAGCGTCCACCAGACCGGGGGGCCATACAATGAGCAGTTCTTC TRBV29-1 - TRBJ2-1 few
CASSPIGQVEAFF TGTGCCAGCAGTCCGATCGGACAGGTTGAAGCTTTCTTT TRBV27 TRBD1 TRBJ1-1 few
CASSLVFGTGASYNEQFF TGTGCCAGCAGCTTAGTGTTCGGGACAGGCGCTTCCTACAATGAGCAGTTCTTC TRBV11-2 TRBD1 TRBJ2-1 -
CASSLGQAQGYEQYF TGCGCCAGCAGCTTAGGACAGGCCCAAGGGTACGAGCAGTACTTC TRBV5-1 TRBD1 TRBJ2-7 -
CASSPGPNEKLFF TGCGCCAGCAGCCCCGGACCGAATGAAAAACTGTTTTTT TRBV5-1 - TRBJ1-4 -
CASSPISGVGNEQFF TGTGCCAGCAGCCCTATTAGCGGGGTGGGTAATGAGCAGTTCTTC TRBV6-1 TRBD2 TRBJ2-1 -
CSARDGNPAHYEQYF TGCAGTGCTAGGGATGGGAATCCTGCACACTACGAGCAGTACTTC TRBV20-1 - TRBJ2-7 -
CSVLTFPGYEQYF TGCAGCGTTCTGACCTTCCCTGGCTACGAGCAGTACTTC TRBV29-1 - TRBJ2-7 few
CSVLVGGGSYNEQFF TGCAGTGTTTTAGTCGGAGGGGGTTCCTACAATGAGCAGTTCTTC TRBV20-1 - TRBJ2-1 -
CASTLGVAGYTF TGTGCCAGCACCCTCGGGGTTGCTGGCTACACCTTC TRBV12-3/TRBV12-4 - TRBJ1-2 -
CASSRGTGRIEQYF TGCGCCAGCAGCCGCGGGACAGGGAGGATCGAGCAGTACTTC TRBV4-1 TRBD1 TRBJ2-7 many
CASSQGRVEAFF TGTGCCAGCTCTCAGGGGAGGGTTGAAGCTTTCTTT TRBV12-3/TRBV12-4 - TRBJ1-1 -
CASRLAGVETQYF TGTGCCAGCAGACTAGCGGGGGTGGAGACCCAGTACTTC TRBV12-3/TRBV12-4 TRBD2 TRBJ2-5 many
CASSAGVYNEQFF TGTGCCAGCAGCGCGGGAGTCTACAATGAGCAGTTCTTC TRBV5-5 TRBD2 TRBJ2-1 -
CASSHQGTWETQYF TGTGCCAGCAGCCACCAGGGGACGTGGGAGACCCAGTACTTC TRBV6-1 - TRBJ2-5 -
CASSLETGAGTGELFF TGCGCCAGCAGCTTGGAAACAGGGGCGGGCACCGGGGAGCTGTTTTTT TRBV5-1 TRBD1 TRBJ2-2 -
CATSRDVVYVGAEAFF TGTGCCACCAGCAGAGACGTAGTGTACGTGGGGGCTGAAGCTTTCTTT TRBV15 - TRBJ1-1 -
CSASPSVGQPQHF TGCAGTGCTAGTCCCTCCGTGGGTCAGCCCCAGCATTTT TRBV20-1 - TRBJ1-5 few
CSGRTGSSYEQYF TGCAGCGGAAGGACGGGTTCCTCCTACGAGCAGTACTTC TRBV29-1 - TRBJ2-7 many
CASSLVAGGQNEQFF TGCGCCAGCAGCTTGGTCGCGGGGGGGCAGAATGAGCAGTTCTTC TRBV5-1 TRBD2 TRBJ2-1 few